The clone carrying this TCR beta chain came up once. This record comes from a study of blood T cell repertoires in COVID-19. In the study overall: Donors in the United States, Italy and Spain gave samples during acute or convalescent COVID-19. T cells, B-cell-depleted T cells, or PBMCs supplied cDNA or gDNA.

As processed by the authors: From reference gene primer amplification, estimates of nucleated cell counts were derived. Clones were read by immunoSEQ multiplex PCR, and TCRdb kept only the in-frame ones, dropping some. The V and J calls and the clone size are those of that table, but D and trimming were determined from the DNA. Among 90,000 to 120,000 clones listed, approximately 90% were seen once. Between the trimmed V and J ends, which lost 5 bases and 2 bases, there was a span of 13 bases. The CDR3 runs to 16 residues. In germline, CDR1 is MDHEN, CDR2 SYDVKM. Sequencing was performed on peripheral blood. The chain couples TRBV28 to TRBJ2-6, with D possibly matching TRBD1 (6 bases). The receptor was derived from a middle-aged man with active or convalescent COVID-19. Here the CDR3 reads CASSPSGDPGANVLTF. In DNA, the CDR3 is TGTGCCAGCAGTCCCTCAGGGGATCCTGGGGCCAACGTCCTGACTTTC. The full variable domain, with the rest looked up from reference TRBV28 and TRBJ2-6, is DVKVTQSSRYLVKRTGEKVFLECVQDMDHENMFWYRQDPGLGLRLIYFSYDVKMKEKGDIPEGYSVSREKKERFSLILESASTNQTSMYLCASSPSGDPGANVLTFGAGSRLTVL.